This T cell receptor (beta chain) was obtained from a study of shared T cell receptors in the human thymus. The CDR3 is made up of 20 amino acids. Trimming took off 5 bases at V and 1 base at J, with 24 bases between the two ends. From germline, CDR1 is MDHEN and CDR2 SYDVKM. TCRdb keeps only in-frame clones here, not all; method: immunoSEQ multiplex PCR. The sample lists about 380,000 clones, 95% occurring once. This TCR came from a human donor. The sequencing sample was made of thymocytes. The chain joins TRBV28 to TRBJ2-6; a weak D match, TRBD1 (6 bases). This chain's CDR3 is CASSHIPRGAQGSGANVLTF. The CDR3 nucleotides are TGTGCCAGCAGTCATATCCCCCGTGGGGCCCAGGGGTCTGGGGCCAACGTCCTGACTTTC.